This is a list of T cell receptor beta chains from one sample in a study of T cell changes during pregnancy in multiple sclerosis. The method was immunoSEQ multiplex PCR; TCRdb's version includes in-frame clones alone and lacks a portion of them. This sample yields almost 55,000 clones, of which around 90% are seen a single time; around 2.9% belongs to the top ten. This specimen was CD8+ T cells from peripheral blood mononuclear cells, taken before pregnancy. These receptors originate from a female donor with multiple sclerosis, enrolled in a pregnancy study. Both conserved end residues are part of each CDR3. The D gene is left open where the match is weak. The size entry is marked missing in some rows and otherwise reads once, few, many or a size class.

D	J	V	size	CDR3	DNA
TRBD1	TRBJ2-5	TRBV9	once	CASSVGTGGQETQYF	TGTGCCAGCAGCGTAGGGACAGGGGGCCAAGAGACCCAGTACTTC
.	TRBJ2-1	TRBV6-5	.	CASSFGQEQFF	TGTGCCAGCAGTTTCGGACAGGAGCAGTTCTTC
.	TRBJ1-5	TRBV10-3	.	CAISESTRDSSSQPQHF	TGTGCCATCAGTGAGTCGACTCGTGACAGTTCGAGTCAGCCCCAGCATTTT
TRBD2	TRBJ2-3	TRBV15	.	CATSSGRGTDTQYF	TGTGCCACCAGTTCTGGGAGGGGCACAGATACGCAGTATTTT
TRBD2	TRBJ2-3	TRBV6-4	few	CASSALTSGGADTQYF	TGTGCCAGCAGTGCCCTGACTAGCGGGGGGGCAGATACGCAGTATTTT
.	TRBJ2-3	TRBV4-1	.	CATGVDTQYF	TGCGCGACCGGGGTGGATACGCAGTATTTT
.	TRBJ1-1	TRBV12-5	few	CASGTGSTEAFF	TGTGCTAGTGGAACAGGTAGCACTGAAGCTTTCTTT
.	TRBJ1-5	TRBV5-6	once	CASSPGTQNQPQHF	TGTGCCAGCAGCCCCGGGACACAAAATCAGCCCCAGCATTTT
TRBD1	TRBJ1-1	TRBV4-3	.	CASSLRGYTEAFF	TGCGCCAGCAGCCTCAGGGGGTACACTGAAGCTTTCTTT
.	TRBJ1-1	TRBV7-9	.	CASSTAARGILLEAFF	TGTGCCAGCAGCACCGCGGCACGGGGTATTTTGTTAGAAGCTTTCTTT
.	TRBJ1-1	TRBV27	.	CASSLVEYTEAFF	TGTGCCAGCAGTTTAGTTGAGTACACTGAAGCTTTCTTT
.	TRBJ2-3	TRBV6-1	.	CASSEASERLAASTDTQYF	TGTGCCAGCAGTGAAGCGTCGGAGCGGCTAGCCGCTAGCACAGATACGCAGTATTTT
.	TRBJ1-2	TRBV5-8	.	CASSPARQTYGYTF	TGTGCCAGCAGCCCCGCAAGACAGACCTATGGCTACACCTTC
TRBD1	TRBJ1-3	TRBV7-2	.	CASSLLQGAGNTIYF	TGTGCCAGCAGCTTACTTCAGGGGGCTGGAAACACCATATATTTT
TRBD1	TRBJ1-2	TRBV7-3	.	CASSSGTGGAEGYTF	TGTGCCAGCAGCTCAGGGACAGGGGGCGCGGAAGGCTACACCTTC
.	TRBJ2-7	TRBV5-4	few	CASSLMPREKTYEQYF	TGTGCCAGCAGCTTGATGCCCAGGGAAAAGACCTACGAGCAGTACTTC
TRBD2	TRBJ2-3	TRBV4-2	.	CASSQDERGGSNTQYF	TGTGCCAGCAGCCAAGATGAGCGGGGGGGCTCAAATACGCAGTATTTT
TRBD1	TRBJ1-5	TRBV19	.	CASSTQGAGNQPQHF	TGTGCCAGTAGCACCCAGGGGGCTGGCAATCAGCCCCAGCATTTT
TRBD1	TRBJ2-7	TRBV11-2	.	CASSFGQGSYEQYF	TGTGCCAGCAGCTTCGGACAGGGCTCCTACGAGCAGTACTTC
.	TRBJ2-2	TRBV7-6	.	CASSRPATIRANTGELFF	TGTGCCAGCAGCCGTCCCGCTACTATCCGCGCGAACACCGGGGAGCTGTTTTTT
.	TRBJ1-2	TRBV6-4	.	CASTPVDGGNYGYTF	TGTGCCAGCACTCCGGTCGACGGGGGGAACTATGGCTACACCTTC
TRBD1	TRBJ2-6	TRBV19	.	CASRQGASNVLTF	TGTGCCAGTAGGCAGGGGGCATCCAACGTCCTGACTTTC
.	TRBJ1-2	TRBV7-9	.	CASSRQAGYTF	TGTGCCAGCAGCCGCCAGGCTGGCTACACCTTC
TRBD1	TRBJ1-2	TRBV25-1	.	CATGQILPNYGYTF	TGTGCCACGGGACAGATTCTACCTAACTATGGCTACACCTTC
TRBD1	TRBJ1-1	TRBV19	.	CASTELGGLLNTEAFF	TGTGCCAGTACGGAGTTAGGGGGCCTTTTGAACACTGAAGCTTTCTTT
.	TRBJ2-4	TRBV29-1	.	CSVVQLAKNIQYF	TGCAGCGTCGTACAGCTAGCCAAAAACATTCAGTACTTC
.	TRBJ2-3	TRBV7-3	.	CASSSGRGQPRTQYF	TGTGCCAGCAGTTCCGGAAGGGGACAACCTAGGACGCAGTATTTT
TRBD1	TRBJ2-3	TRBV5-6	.	CASSTGTGVHTQYF	TGTGCCAGCTCAACTGGGACAGGCGTACATACGCAGTATTTT
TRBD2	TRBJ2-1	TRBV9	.	CASSVGAGGNNEQFF	TGTGCCAGCAGCGTAGGGGCGGGAGGCAACAATGAGCAGTTCTTC
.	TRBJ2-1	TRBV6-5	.	CASRTYNEQFF	TGTGCCAGCCGGACTTACAATGAGCAGTTCTTC
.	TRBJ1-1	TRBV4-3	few	CASSQVGGNTEAFF	TGCGCCAGCAGCCAAGTGGGAGGGAACACTGAAGCTTTCTTT
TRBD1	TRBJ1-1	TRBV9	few	CASSHRTGGTEAFF	TGTGCCAGCAGCCACCGGACAGGGGGCACTGAAGCTTTCTTT
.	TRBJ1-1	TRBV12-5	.	CASAQERDKEAFF	TGTGCTAGTGCGCAAGAGCGGGACAAAGAAGCTTTCTTT
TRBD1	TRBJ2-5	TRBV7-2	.	CASSLDLQGGWVQETQYF	TGTGCCAGCAGCTTAGACTTACAGGGGGGCTGGGTACAAGAGACCCAGTACTTC
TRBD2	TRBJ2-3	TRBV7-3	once	CASGFAGGSTDTQYF	TGTGCCAGCGGTTTTGCGGGGGGGAGCACAGATACGCAGTATTTT
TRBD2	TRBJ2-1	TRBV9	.	CASSGASGGARYNEQFF	TGTGCCAGCAGCGGCGCTAGCGGGGGAGCGCGCTACAATGAGCAGTTCTTC
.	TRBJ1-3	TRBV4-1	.	CASSQVLDITGNTIYF	TGCGCCAGCAGCCAAGTCCTGGACATCACTGGAAACACCATATATTTT
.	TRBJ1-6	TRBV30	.	CAWTARGLNSPLHF	TGTGCCTGGACCGCCAGGGGTCTGAATTCACCCCTCCACTTT
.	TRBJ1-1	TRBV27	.	CASSLSGRANTEAFF	TGTGCCAGCAGTTTGAGTGGCAGGGCAAACACTGAAGCTTTCTTT
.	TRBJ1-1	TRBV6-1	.	CASSGTRNTEAFF	TGTGCCAGCAGTGGAACACGGAACACTGAAGCTTTCTTT
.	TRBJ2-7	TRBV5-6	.	CASSLGTTGLYEQYF	TGTGCCAGCAGCTTGGGGACAACAGGGCTCTACGAGCAGTACTTC
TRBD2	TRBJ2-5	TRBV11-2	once	CASSFTGTSEETQYF	TGTGCCAGCAGCTTCACCGGGACTAGCGAAGAGACCCAGTACTTC
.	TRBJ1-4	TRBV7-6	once	CASARWSGSNEKLFF	TGTGCCAGCGCCAGATGGTCCGGGTCTAATGAAAAACTGTTTTTT
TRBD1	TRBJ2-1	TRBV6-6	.	CASSYVRDRSYEQFF	TGTGCCAGCAGTTACGTCAGGGACAGGTCCTATGAGCAGTTCTTC
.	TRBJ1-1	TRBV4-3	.	CASSALVGSTEAFF	TGCGCCAGCAGCGCCTTGGTCGGGAGCACTGAAGCTTTCTTT
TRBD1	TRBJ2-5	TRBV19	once	CASGTGPQETQYF	TGTGCCAGTGGGACAGGACCGCAAGAGACCCAGTACTTC
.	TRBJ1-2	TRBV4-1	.	CASSQVPPQEDGYTF	TGCGCCAGCAGCCAAGTTCCCCCCCAGGAGGATGGCTACACCTTC
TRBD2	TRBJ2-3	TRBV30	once	CAWRSGLAGGPDGTDTQYF	TGTGCCTGGAGGTCCGGACTAGCGGGGGGACCGGACGGCACAGATACGCAGTATTTT
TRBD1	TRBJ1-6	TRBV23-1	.	CASSRTGIRSPLHF	TGCGCCAGCAGTAGGACAGGGATAAGGTCACCCCTCCACTTT
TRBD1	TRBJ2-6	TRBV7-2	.	CASKPLTGAGANVLTF	TGTGCCAGCAAACCGTTGACAGGGGCTGGGGCCAACGTCCTGACTTTC
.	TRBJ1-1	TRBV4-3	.	CASSQGGGVEAFF	TGCGCCAGCAGCCAAGGGGGCGGTGTGGAAGCTTTCTTT
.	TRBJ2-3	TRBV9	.	CASSARLGTDTQYF	TGTGCCAGCAGCGCTCGACTAGGGACAGATACGCAGTATTTT
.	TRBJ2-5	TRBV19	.	CASSIEDRRGETQYF	TGTGCCAGTAGTATAGAGGACAGGAGGGGAGAGACCCAGTACTTC
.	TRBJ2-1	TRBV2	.	CASSENRYNEQFF	TGTGCCAGCAGTGAAAACAGGTACAATGAGCAGTTCTTC
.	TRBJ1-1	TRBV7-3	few	CASRLQGGGHTEAFF	TGTGCCAGCAGGCTACAGGGCGGCGGACACACTGAAGCTTTCTTT